This T cell receptor (beta chain) was identified in a study of cytomegalovirus exposure and HLA in healthy donors. Sequencing was performed with immunoSEQ multiplex PCR; in TCRdb, only in-frame clones are kept and a portion is missing. Of about 190,000 clones listed, approximately 85% are singletons. CDR3 length: 15 amino acids. The junction had 5 bases not matched to a gene; V was cut back by 3 bases and J by 6 bases. The germline V gene encodes CDR1 LNHDA and CDR2 SQIVND (reference sequence). From the approximately 110-subject validation cohort, which was separate from the roughly 700-subject first cohort, the donors were drawn.

The origin of this receptor is a woman under 30 in good health and CMV-seronegative. Sequencing used PBMCs. This chain connects TRBV19 to TRBJ1-5; 10 bases align to TRBD1. CDR3: CASSIGTGAGQPQHF. CDR3 nucleotides: TGTGCCAGTAGTATCGGGACAGGGGCGGGTCAGCCCCAGCATTTT.